The 25 T cell receptor beta chains presented below share a single source sample, sequenced in a study of shared clonotypes between healthy human individuals. The table came from immunoSEQ multiplex PCR; TCRdb's copy has only in-frame clones and leaves some out. Of over 2 million clones in the sample, approximately 90% were seen once. Material: naive CD4+ T cells from PBMCs. The subset is: CD45RA+ positively selected. The receptors come from a man between 18 and 35 years old in good health. Some clones in this sample may be carry-over from other donors' samples.

Here the CDR3 DNA reads TGTGCCAGCAGCTTCGGACTTTCGGGGGAGGCTTTCTTT. It yields the protein CASSFGLSGEAFF. The chain uses TRBV7-6 and TRBJ1-1, with D perhaps TRBD1 (5 bases). The CDR3 covers 13 residues. V lost 3 bases and J lost 11, with 16 bases in between. Germline V gene sequence: CDR1 SGHVS, CDR2 FNYEAQ.

In the case of this clone: Other DNA sequences in the same sample also yield this CDR3. The CDR3 region has the DNA TGTGCCAGCAGTAATTCCTACGAGCAGTACTTC. Its protein is CASSNSYEQYF. The J gene is TRBJ2-7, the V gene TRBV6-5; D not certain. This CDR3 contains 11 residues. The V end was cut by 5 bases, the J end by 1 base, with 3 bases between. Germline lookup yields CDR1 MNHEY and CDR2 SVGAGI.

The genes are TRBV9 and TRBJ2-7, with D unclear. Germline loops: CDR1 SGDLS, CDR2 YYNGEE. V lost 0 bases to trimming and J lost 2 bases, with 6 bases between them. This CDR3 contains 13 residues. The CDR3 loop reads CASSVDVTYEQYF. CDR3 nucleotide sequence: TGTGCCAGCAGCGTAGACGTAACCTACGAGCAGTACTTC.

Comments on this clone: Other nucleotide sequences from this sample produce the same CDR3. The V gene is TRBV27, the J gene TRBJ2-7; 7 bases align to TRBD1. This CDR3 region has 13 residues. The V gene's germline CDR1 is MNHEY and CDR2 SMNVEV (reference sequence). V lost 5 bases to trimming and J lost 3 bases; unmatched junction nucleotides: 4. Here the CDR3 reads CASSLRQGYEQYF. CDR3 nucleotide sequence: TGTGCCAGCAGTCTACGACAGGGCTACGAGCAGTACTTC.

The chain is built from TRBV10-1 and TRBJ1-2, with 8 bases that match TRBD1. J lost 7 bases, V lost 3 bases, and 22 bases had no gene match. In germline, CDR1 is WNHNN, CDR2 SYGVQD (reference sequence). The CDR3 covers 19 residues. The CDR3 sequence: CASSDSGRQGNFCFGGYTF. The CDR3, as DNA: TGCGCCAGCAGTGATAGCGGGAGACAGGGGAACTTTTGTTTTGGTGGCTACACCTTC.

J is TRBJ2-1 and V is TRBV30; 11 bases align to TRBD2. CDR3 size: 16 residues. Germline trimming cut 0 bases from V and 7 bases from J; bases unmatched to any gene: 8. CDR1 is GTSNPN and CDR2 is SVGIG in the germline V gene (reference sequence). CDR3 residues: CAWSVLTSGSWNEQFF. CDR3 bases: TGTGCCTGGAGTGTACTAACTAGCGGGAGTTGGAATGAGCAGTTCTTC.

The chain is built from TRBV7-9 and TRBJ1-2; a possible D gene is TRBD1 (6 bases). The CDR3 extends over 14 amino acids. CDR1 is SEHNR and CDR2 is FQNEAQ in the germline V gene (reference sequence). V lost 4 bases, J lost 7 bases, and 16 bases lay in between. CDR3 DNA: TGTGCCAGCAGCTCCGCCGGGACATCATCTGGCTACACCTTC. This codes for CASSSAGTSSGYTF.

This clone was detected only once. This sequence joins TRBV7-9 and TRBJ2-7; the D gene could be TRBD1 or TRBD2 (5 bases each). Germline loops: CDR1 SEHNR, CDR2 FQNEAQ (reference sequence). V was shortened by 5 bases and J by 5 bases, with 13 bases between the two germline ends. The CDR3 has 13 amino acids. The CDR3 DNA follows: TGTGCCAGCAGCACGGGACCCCTACACGAGCAGTACTTC. Protein sequence: CASSTGPLHEQYF.

The V and J genes are TRBV5-4 and TRBJ2-7; perhaps TRBD2 as D (6 bases). This CDR3 is built from 13 residues. V was clipped by 2 bases and J by 4 bases, with 10 bases between them. Germline CDR1 SGHNT, CDR2 YYREEE (reference sequence). The CDR3 DNA is TGTGCCAGCAGCTTTGGGCGGGAATACGAGCAGTACTTC. It codes for CASSFGREYEQYF. The variable domain in full, completed from reference TRBV5-4 and TRBJ2-7, reads ETGVTQSPTHLIKTRGQQVTLRCSSQSGHNTVSWYQQALGQGPQFIFQYYREEENGRGNFPPRFSGLQFPNYSSELNVNALELDDSALYLCASSFGREYEQYFGPGTRLTVT.

In DNA form, the CDR3 reads TGTGCCAGCAGCCGGGGCAGGGTGTCGTGGCCCCAGCATTTT. Translation: CASSRGRVSWPQHF. The chain carries TRBV7-9 and TRBJ1-5; D is perhaps TRBD1 (5 bases). V lost 5 bases and J 9 bases, leaving 17 bases between the germline ends. Germline V gene lookup returns CDR1 SEHNR and CDR2 FQNEAQ (reference sequence). The CDR3 is made up of 14 amino acids.

This rearrangement joins TRBV6-5 to TRBJ2-1; 7 positions agree with TRBD1. The germline V gene encodes CDR1 MNHEY and CDR2 SVGAGI. The CDR3 consists of 11 residues. J gave up 14 bases and V 6 bases, and 7 bases lay outside the gene matches. The CDR3 coding sequence is TGTGCCAGCAGACAGGGGCACCCCAAGTTCTTC. Its translation is CASRQGHPKFF.

The J gene is TRBJ2-2, the V gene TRBV25-1, with 14 bases aligning to TRBD2. This CDR3 has 18 amino acids. The V gene end was trimmed by 8 bases and the J gene end by 2 bases; junction bases not matched to a gene: 10. CDR1 and CDR2 (germline): MGHDK, SYGVNS. CDR3 coding DNA: TGTGCCAGCGAGGGACTAGCGGGAGCTGTAGGCAACACCGGGGAGCTGTTTTTT. It codes for CASEGLAGAVGNTGELFF.

V is TRBV5-3 and J is TRBJ1-5, with D maybe TRBD1 (5 bases). TRBV5-3 belongs to the ORF category, with a function that is uncertain. This CDR3 has 16 residues. Trimming took 4 bases from V and 0 from J, leaving 14 bases between them. In DNA, the CDR3 is TGTGCCAGAAGCCCCTGGGACGGGAATAGCAATCAGCCCCAGCATTTT. The encoded protein is CARSPWDGNSNQPQHF.

A single count supports this clone. The chain combines TRBV27 with TRBJ2-1; 12 positions agree with TRBD2. The CDR3 consists of 15 residues. V gave up 5 bases and J gave up 10 bases; unmatched junction bases: 9. Germline V gene lookup returns CDR1 MNHEY and CDR2 SMNVEV (reference sequence). CDR3 loop: CASSLRLAGEKEQFF. The DNA for the CDR3 is TGTGCCAGCAGTCTCCGACTAGCGGGAGAGAAGGAGCAGTTCTTC.

V and J are TRBV15 and TRBJ2-7; D is ambiguous. V was pared by 0 bases and J by 3 bases, with 18 bases between. From germline, CDR1 is LNHNV and CDR2 YYDKDF (reference sequence). The CDR3 length is 17 residues. CDR3 in DNA: TGTGCCACCAGCAGAGATACCCGGTTCAACCCCGGCTACGAGCAGTACTTC. Protein sequence: CATSRDTRFNPGYEQYF.

To note about this clone: The sample contains more than one DNA sequence encoding this CDR3. The CDR3 protein is CASSLRTGNSPLHF. The CDR3 nucleotides read TGCGCCAGCAGCTTGCGGACAGGGAATTCACCCCTCCACTTT. This sequence joins TRBV5-1 and TRBJ1-6, with 8 positions matching TRBD1. J lost 7 bases, V lost 1 base, and 1 base had no gene match. The CDR3 is made up of 14 amino acids. In germline, CDR1 is SGHRS, CDR2 YFSETQ.

V is TRBV11-1 and J is TRBJ2-7; the D gene could be TRBD1 or TRBD2 (5 bases each). Germline CDR1 SGHAT, CDR2 FQDESV (reference sequence). The CDR3 length is 14 residues. The V and J ends lost 6 bases and 6 bases respectively, with 18 bases between them. CDR3 protein: CASSSTAWGSEQYF. CDR3 nucleotides: TGTGCCAGCAGTTCGACTGCCTGGGGGAGCGAGCAGTACTTC.

The chain recombines TRBV9 with TRBJ2-1; D unresolved. The V gene lost 2 bases and the J gene lost 2 bases, with 8 bases spanning the gap. CDR1 is SGDLS and CDR2 is YYNGEE in the germline V gene. The CDR3 covers 14 residues. The CDR3, as DNA: TGTGCCAGCAGCGTGGGGTTCGCCTACAATGAGCAGTTCTTC. It codes for CASSVGFAYNEQFF.

The chain carries TRBV2 and TRBJ1-3; the match to TRBD1 covers 9 bases. CDR1 SNHLY and CDR2 FYNNEI come from the germline V gene. V shed 1 base, J shed 4 bases, and the junction held 2 bases outside the gene matches. The CDR3 length is 15 residues. CDR3 sequence reads: CASSEGQGEGNTIYF. The CDR3, as DNA: TGTGCCAGCAGTGAAGGACAGGGGGAAGGAAACACCATATATTTT.

This clone was seen a handful of times. The chain recombines TRBV9 with TRBJ2-5, with D tentatively TRBD1 (5 bases). CDR3 size: 14 residues. Between the trimmed V and J ends, which lost 5 bases and 2 bases, there was a span of 13 bases. The V gene's germline CDR1 is SGDLS and CDR2 YYNGEE. Written as DNA, the CDR3 is TGTGCCAGCAGTCTACAAGGGGTACAAGAGACCCAGTACTTC. It encodes CASSLQGVQETQYF.

The chain combines TRBV19 with TRBJ2-7, with 9 positions matching TRBD1. The CDR3 length is 15 residues. Looked up from germline, CDR1 is LNHDA and CDR2 is SQIVND (reference sequence). V shed 5 bases and J 6 bases; nucleotides not matched to a gene: 11. The CDR3 nucleotides are TGTGCCAGTAGTTTCTCCGGGACAGGGATCCTCGAGCAGTACTTC. It codes for CASSFSGTGILEQYF. Full variable domain (remainder filled in from reference TRBV19 and TRBJ2-7): DGGITQSPKYLFRKEGQNVTLSCEQNLNHDAMYWYRQDPGQGLRLIYYSQIVNDFQKGDIAEGYSVSREKKESFPLTVTSAQKNPTAFYLCASSFSGTGILEQYFGPGTRLTVT.

Points on this clone: The junction departs from germline at one end; a sequencing error may be responsible. The genes are TRBV11-3 and TRBJ2-1; D unresolved. Germline V gene lookup returns CDR1 SGHNT and CDR2 YENEEA. CDR3 length: 15 residues. CDR3 loop: CASSLGSSSDNEQFF. The CDR3 DNA sequence: TGTGCCAGCAGCTTAGGCTCCAGCTCCGACAATGAGCAGTTCTTC.

The rearrangement uses TRBV29-1 and TRBJ2-7; weak D call: TRBD2 (5 bases). The CDR3 runs 10 residues. Looked up from germline, CDR1 is SQVTM and CDR2 is ANQGSEA. Trimming removed 7 bases at V and 3 bases at J, with 7 bases between. This CDR3 is CSGRLYEQYF. The CDR3 DNA sequence: TGCAGCGGGAGGCTCTACGAGCAGTACTTC.

This chain uses TRBV28 with TRBJ1-2; D call uncertain. The length of the CDR3 is 14 residues. Trimming shortened V by 2 bases and J by 4 bases, and 11 bases separated the two germline ends. Germline V lookup: CDR1 MDHEN, CDR2 SYDVKM. CDR3 nucleotides: TGTGCCAGCAGTTTACGGCACCTTGGCTATGGCTACACCTTC. It translates to CASSLRHLGYGYTF.

This clone was picked up one time. This rearrangement joins TRBV6-1 to TRBJ2-7; 13 bases line up with TRBD2. The ends lost 10 bases at V and 2 bases at J; junction bases unmatched: 8. This CDR3 comprises 15 residues. CDR1 is MNHNS, CDR2 SASEGT, per germline. The CDR3 loop is CATHQGLAGAYEQYF. The CDR3, as DNA: TGTGCCACCCATCAAGGACTAGCGGGGGCCTACGAGCAGTACTTC.